The 19 T cell receptor beta chains given below trace back to one sample, sequenced in a study of blood T cell repertoires in COVID-19. Generated by immunoSEQ multiplex PCR, the TCRdb table keeps only in-frame clones and is missing some. The sample carries about 220,000 clones, roughly 80% recorded once. Sequencing was carried out using PBMCs or T cells enriched from blood (not recorded which). These TCRs come from a woman aged 40 to 50 with acute COVID-19.

This clone occurred a few times. This rearrangement joins TRBV7-9 to TRBJ1-6; D perhaps matches TRBD1 (6 bases). V was clipped by 8 bases and J by 7 bases, with 15 bases between them. Looked up from germline, CDR1 is SEHNR and CDR2 is FQNEAQ (reference sequence). CDR3 size: 14 residues. CDR3 protein: CASASSRGNSPLHF. The CDR3 nucleotides read TGTGCCAGCGCGAGTTCGAGGGGGAATTCACCCCTCCACTTT. The entire variable domain, with the rest obtained from reference TRBV7-9 and TRBJ1-6, is as follows: DTGVSQNPRHKITKRGQNVTFRCDPISEHNRLYWYRQTLGQGPEFLTYFQNEAQLEKSRLLSDRFSAERPKGSFSTLEIQRTEQGDSAMYLCASASSRGNSPLHFGNGTRLTVT.

CDR3 nucleotide sequence: TGTGCCAGCAGCGAAACAGGGTTCTCCTATAATTCACCCCTCCACTTT. It codes for CASSETGFSYNSPLHF. The chain has TRBV5-4 and TRBJ1-6, with D possibly matching TRBD1 (6 bases). CDR1 and CDR2 (germline): SGHNT, YYREEE (reference sequence). Between the trimmed V and J ends, which lost 4 bases and 0 bases, there was a span of 11 bases. The CDR3 totals 16 residues.

This chain links TRBV19 with TRBJ2-7, with 11 bases that match TRBD1. V was pared by 1 base and J by 3 bases, with 2 bases of the junction left unmatched. Germline CDR1 reads LNHDA; CDR2 reads SQIVND (reference sequence). This CDR3 comprises 15 residues. CDR3 bases: TGTGCCAGTAGTATAGGGACAGGGGGCTACTACGAGCAGTACTTC. Amino acid sequence: CASSIGTGGYYEQYF.

The chain recombines TRBV2 with TRBJ2-1, with 8 bases matching TRBD2. The CDR3 contains 13 residues. Trimming removed 7 bases from V and 2 bases from J; junction bases left unmatched: 1. CDR1 and CDR2 (germline): SNHLY, FYNNEI. The CDR3 loop is CASMGLAYNEQFF. CDR3 DNA: TGTGCCAGCATGGGACTAGCCTACAATGAGCAGTTCTTC.

The CDR3 DNA reads TGTGCCAGCAGCCCTAGCGGGGGGCTGTACAATGAGCAGTTCTTC. This translates into CASSPSGGLYNEQFF. The V gene is TRBV7-9, the J gene TRBJ2-1; 11 nucleotides agree with TRBD2. J gave up 4 bases and V 5 bases, and 4 bases lay outside the gene matches. Germline values: CDR1 SEHNR, CDR2 FQNEAQ (reference sequence). This CDR3 is 15 amino acids long.

The chain has TRBV18 and TRBJ2-7; tentative D call: TRBD1 (5 bases). Deletions cut 8 bases from V and 6 bases from J, with 20 bases between. The CDR3 is 14 residues long. The germline CDR1 and CDR2 sequences are KGHSH and LQKENI. The CDR3 DNA sequence: TGTGCCAGCGAAGGGGCAGACTTGTCTAGCGAGCAGTACTTC. Translation gives CASEGADLSSEQYF.

J is TRBJ2-2 and V is TRBV24-1, with D tentatively TRBD1 (5 bases). The CDR3 has 17 residues. Trimming cost V 3 bases and J 5 bases, with 18 bases left between them. Germline assignment: CDR1 KGHDR and CDR2 SFDVKD. The CDR3 nucleotides read TGTGCCACCAGTGATCCCCAGGGAAGTCTCGAGACCGGGGAGCTGTTTTTT. It encodes CATSDPQGSLETGELFF.

V and J are TRBV28 and TRBJ1-2; D perhaps matches TRBD1 (5 bases). V was clipped by 6 bases and J by 3 bases, with 14 bases between them. The CDR3 loop spans 14 amino acids. From germline, CDR1 is MDHEN and CDR2 SYDVKM. CDR3 residues: CASRPGDRYYGYTF. DNA for the CDR3: TGTGCCAGCAGGCCAGGAGACAGATACTATGGCTACACCTTC.

This sequence joins TRBV7-6 and TRBJ2-3; tentatively, D is TRBD1 (5 bases). Germline V CDR1 and CDR2: SGHVS, FNYEAQ. Trimming pared 0 bases from V and 6 bases from J, leaving 10 bases between. This CDR3 spans 14 amino acids. In nucleotides, the CDR3 is TGTGCCAGCAGCTTAGCAGGCTACAGGGATACGCAGTATTTT. Translating it yields CASSLAGYRDTQYF.

The table lists this clone with a few counts. V and J are TRBV10-3 and TRBJ1-2; unclear D gene. This CDR3 contains 12 residues. Trimming took off 5 bases at V and 0 bases at J, with 4 bases between the two ends. CDR1 is ENHRY, CDR2 SYGVKD, per germline. The CDR3: CAISPANYGYTF. Written as DNA, the CDR3 is TGTGCCATCAGTCCAGCTAACTATGGCTACACCTTC.

The chain has TRBV7-8 and TRBJ2-1, with D unclear. V was clipped by 2 bases and J by 9 bases, with 14 bases between them. CDR1 is SGHVS and CDR2 is FQNEAQ in the germline V gene. This CDR3 is built from 14 residues. CDR3 region: CASSLPAETGEQFF. CDR3 nucleotides: TGTGCCAGCAGCTTACCGGCCGAGACGGGTGAGCAGTTCTTC.

The CDR3 DNA is TGTGCCAGCAGCCAAGATCTCGGGGGATCTAGCTCCTACAATGAGCAGTTCTTC. Amino acid sequence: CASSQDLGGSSSYNEQFF. V and J are TRBV4-2 and TRBJ2-1, with D perhaps matching TRBD2 (6 bases). This CDR3 has 18 residues. Trimming stripped 0 bases from V and 0 bases from J, with 15 bases between. CDR1 is LGHNA, CDR2 YNFKEQ, per germline.

The chain combines TRBV11-2 with TRBJ1-2, with D perhaps matching TRBD1 (6 bases). The CDR3 spans 16 residues. The ends were cut back, 0 bases at V and 1 base at J, with 12 bases in the middle. CDR1 is SGHAT and CDR2 is FQNNGV in the germline V gene. The CDR3 loop is CASSLETGILNYGYTF. CDR3 bases: TGTGCCAGCAGCTTAGAGACAGGAATTCTTAACTATGGCTACACCTTC.

The J gene is TRBJ1-5, the V gene TRBV4-2; possible D gene TRBD1, 5 bases. V was clipped by 3 bases and J by 1 base, with 22 bases between them. Per the germline V gene, CDR1 is LGHNA and CDR2 is YNFKEQ. The length of the CDR3 is 19 residues. The CDR3 DNA reads as TGTGCCAGCAGCCAGGAACCCACGCAGGGTGAAATGAGCAATCAGCCCCAGCATTTT. Encoded protein: CASSQEPTQGEMSNQPQHF.

The genes are TRBV5-1 and TRBJ2-1, with TRBD1 matching over 7 bases. Germline CDR1 SGHRS, CDR2 YFSETQ. V shed 4 bases and J 7 bases; nucleotides not matched to a gene: 14. The CDR3 covers 16 residues. CDR3 in DNA: TGCGCCAGCAGCCTGATGGGGACAGAAAGGTTAAATGAGCAGTTCTTC. Translated: CASSLMGTERLNEQFF.

The rearrangement uses TRBV6-1 and TRBJ2-1, with TRBD2 matching 7 bases. This CDR3 spans 19 amino acids. V was clipped by 0 bases and J by 7 bases; unmatched bases: 18. Germline CDR1 and CDR2: MNHNS and SASEGT. The chain's CDR3 is CASSEARLRAGATLNEQFF. The CDR3 DNA follows: TGTGCCAGCAGTGAAGCGCGACTGAGGGCGGGAGCAACACTTAATGAGCAGTTCTTC.

The CDR3 protein is CASSPRGSGGSGLEETQYF. The CDR3 nucleotides are TGTGCCAGCAGCCCCCGCGGTAGCGGGGGGTCGGGGTTAGAAGAGACCCAGTACTTC. The rearrangement links TRBV9 to TRBJ2-5, with 10 bases matching TRBD2. Per the germline V gene, CDR1 is SGDLS and CDR2 is YYNGEE. CDR3 length: 19 residues. The trim removed 4 bases at V and 3 bases at J, leaving 18 bases unmatched.

CDR3 loop: CASSLRQYQPQHF. DNA for the CDR3: TGTGCCAGTAGTTTGCGACAGTATCAGCCCCAGCATTTT. The V gene is TRBV19, the J gene TRBJ1-5, with D possibly matching TRBD1 (5 bases). V dropped 5 bases and J dropped 5 bases, with 10 bases sitting between them. Germline CDR1 LNHDA, CDR2 SQIVND (reference sequence). The CDR3 is 13 residues long.

J is TRBJ1-5 and V is TRBV2; D is ambiguous. V lost 6 bases and J lost 1, with 19 bases in between. The CDR3 has 17 residues. Per the germline V gene, CDR1 is SNHLY and CDR2 is FYNNEI. This CDR3 reads CASSREFQTTSNQPQHF. The CDR3 DNA sequence: TGTGCCAGCAGCAGAGAGTTTCAGACAACAAGCAATCAGCCCCAGCATTTT.